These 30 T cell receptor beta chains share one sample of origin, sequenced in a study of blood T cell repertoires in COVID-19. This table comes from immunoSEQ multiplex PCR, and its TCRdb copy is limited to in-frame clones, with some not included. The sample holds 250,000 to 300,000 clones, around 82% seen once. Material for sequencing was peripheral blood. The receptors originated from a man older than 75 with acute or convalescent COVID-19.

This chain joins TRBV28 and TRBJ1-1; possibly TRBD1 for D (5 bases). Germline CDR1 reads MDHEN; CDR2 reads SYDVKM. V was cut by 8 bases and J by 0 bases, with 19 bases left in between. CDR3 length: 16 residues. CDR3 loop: CASGRGGGGMNTEAFF. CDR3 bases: TGTGCCAGCGGGCGAGGCGGGGGAGGGATGAACACTGAAGCTTTCTTT.

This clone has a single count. DNA of the CDR3: TGTGCCAGCAGCGCCTACACTAGCGGGCTCCACAATGAGCAGTTCTTC. It translates to CASSAYTSGLHNEQFF. This chain connects TRBV9 to TRBJ2-1; TRBD2 agrees at 9 bases. Trimming cost V 3 bases and J 5 bases; bases outside gene matches: 9. Germline V gives CDR1 SGDLS, CDR2 YYNGEE. The CDR3 runs 16 residues. The whole variable domain, remainder taken from reference TRBV9 and TRBJ2-1, is DSGVTQTPKHLITATGQRVTLRCSPRSGDLSVYWYQQSLDQGLQFLIQYYNGEERAKGNILERFSAQQFPDLHSELNLSSLELGDSALYFCASSAYTSGLHNEQFFGPGTRLTVL.

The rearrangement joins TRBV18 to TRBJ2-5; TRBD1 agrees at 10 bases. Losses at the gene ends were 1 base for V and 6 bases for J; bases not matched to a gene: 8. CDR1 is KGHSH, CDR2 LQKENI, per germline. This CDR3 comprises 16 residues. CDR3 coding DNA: TGTGCCAGCTCACCACAACCGGGACAGGGGCTGAAGACCCAGTACTTC. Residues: CASSPQPGQGLKTQYF.

The CDR3 protein is CAISDAGASTDTQYF. CDR3 nucleotide sequence: TGTGCCATCAGTGATGCGGGGGCTAGCACAGATACGCAGTATTTT. The chain is built from TRBV10-3 and TRBJ2-3; perhaps TRBD2 as D (7 bases). The CDR3 is 15 residues long. Trimming removed 3 bases from V and 0 bases from J, with 10 bases in between. Germline lookup yields CDR1 ENHRY and CDR2 SYGVKD.

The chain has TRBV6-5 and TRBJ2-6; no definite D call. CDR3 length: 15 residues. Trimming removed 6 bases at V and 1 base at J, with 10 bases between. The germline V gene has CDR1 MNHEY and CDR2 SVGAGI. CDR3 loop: CASSRGTSGANVLTF. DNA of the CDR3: TGTGCCAGCAGCCGAGGAACTTCTGGGGCCAACGTCCTGACTTTC.

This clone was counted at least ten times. CDR3 protein: CAWSVPGWSQPQHF. In nucleotides, the CDR3 is TGTGCCTGGAGTGTACCCGGGTGGAGTCAGCCCCAGCATTTT. This chain links TRBV30 with TRBJ1-5; D gene ambiguous. Trimming took off 0 bases at V and 6 bases at J, with 12 bases between the two ends. Germline V lookup: CDR1 GTSNPN, CDR2 SVGIG (reference sequence). The CDR3 is 14 residues long.

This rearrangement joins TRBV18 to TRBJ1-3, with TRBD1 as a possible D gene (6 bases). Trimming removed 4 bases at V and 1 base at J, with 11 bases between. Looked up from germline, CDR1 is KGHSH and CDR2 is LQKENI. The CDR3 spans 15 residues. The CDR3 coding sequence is TGTGCCAGCTCACAAGAAGGGACATCTGGAAACACCATATATTTT. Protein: CASSQEGTSGNTIYF.

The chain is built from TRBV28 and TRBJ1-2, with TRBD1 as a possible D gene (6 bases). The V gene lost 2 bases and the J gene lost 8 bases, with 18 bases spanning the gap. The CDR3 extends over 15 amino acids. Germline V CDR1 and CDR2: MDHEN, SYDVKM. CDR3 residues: CASSLLRGSRKGYTF. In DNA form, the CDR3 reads TGTGCCAGCAGTTTACTTAGGGGGTCTAGAAAAGGCTACACCTTC.

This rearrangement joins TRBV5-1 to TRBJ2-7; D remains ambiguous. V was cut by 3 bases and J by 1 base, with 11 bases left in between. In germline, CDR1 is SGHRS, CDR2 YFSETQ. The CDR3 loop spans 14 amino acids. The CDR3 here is CASSWSLASYEQYF. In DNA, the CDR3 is TGCGCCAGCAGCTGGTCCTTAGCATCCTACGAGCAGTACTTC.

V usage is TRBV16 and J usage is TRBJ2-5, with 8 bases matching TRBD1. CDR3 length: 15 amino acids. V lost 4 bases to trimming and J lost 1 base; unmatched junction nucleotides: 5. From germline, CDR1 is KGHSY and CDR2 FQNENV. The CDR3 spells CASSPGQGGQETQYF. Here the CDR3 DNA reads TGTGCCAGCAGCCCCGGACAGGGAGGCCAAGAGACCCAGTACTTC.

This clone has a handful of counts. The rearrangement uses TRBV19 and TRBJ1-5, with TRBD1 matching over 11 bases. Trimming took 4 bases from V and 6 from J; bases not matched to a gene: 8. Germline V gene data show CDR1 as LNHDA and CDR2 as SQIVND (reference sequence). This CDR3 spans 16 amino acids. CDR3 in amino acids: CASSNWGQGVGQPQHF. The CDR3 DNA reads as TGTGCCAGTAGTAATTGGGGACAGGGGGTTGGTCAGCCCCAGCATTTT.

CDR3 coding DNA: TGCGCCAGCAGGCAGGGTACCTCCGATACGCAGTATTTT. This translates into CASRQGTSDTQYF. This chain uses TRBV5-1 with TRBJ2-3; tentative D call: TRBD1 (5 bases). V lost 5 bases, J lost 6 bases, and 13 bases lay in between. The CDR3 is 13 residues long. The germline V gene has CDR1 SGHRS and CDR2 YFSETQ.

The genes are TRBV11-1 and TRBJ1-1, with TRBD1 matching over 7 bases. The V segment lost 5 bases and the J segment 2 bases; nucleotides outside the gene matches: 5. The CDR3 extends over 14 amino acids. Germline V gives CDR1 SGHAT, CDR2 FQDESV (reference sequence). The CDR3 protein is CASSLRQGNTEAFF. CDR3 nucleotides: TGTGCCAGCAGCCTAAGACAGGGTAACACTGAAGCTTTCTTT. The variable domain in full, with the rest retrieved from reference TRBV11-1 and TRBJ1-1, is EAEVAQSPRYKITEKSQAVAFWCDPISGHATLYWYRQILGQGPELLVQFQDESVVDDSQLPKDRFSAERLKGVDSTLKIQPAELGDSAMYLCASSLRQGNTEAFFGQGTRLTVV.

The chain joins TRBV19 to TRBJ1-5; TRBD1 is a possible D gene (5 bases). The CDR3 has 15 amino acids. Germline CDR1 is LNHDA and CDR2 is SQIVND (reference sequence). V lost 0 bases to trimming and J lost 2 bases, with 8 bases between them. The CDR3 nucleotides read TGTGCCAGTAGTATAGAGGGGCAGGGCAATCAGCCCCAGCATTTT. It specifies CASSIEGQGNQPQHF.

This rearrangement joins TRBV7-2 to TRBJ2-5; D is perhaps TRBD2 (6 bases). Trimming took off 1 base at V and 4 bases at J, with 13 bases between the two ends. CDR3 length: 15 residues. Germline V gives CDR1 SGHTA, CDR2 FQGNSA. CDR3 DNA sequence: TGTGCCAGCAGCTTAGTGGCGGGAATTGCAGAGACCCAGTACTTC. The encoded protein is CASSLVAGIAETQYF.

The CDR3 DNA reads TGTGCCAGCAGCAAAACCGGACTAGCGGGAGATTACAACAAAAACATTCAGTACTTC. Amino acids: CASSKTGLAGDYNKNIQYF. This chain uses TRBV6-2 or TRBV6-3 with TRBJ2-4, with TRBD2 identical over 13 bases. The CDR3 is 19 residues long. V trimming: 6 bases; J trimming: 3 bases; junction bases outside the gene matches: 14. The germline gives CDR1 MNHEY, CDR2 SVGEGT.

The DNA for the CDR3 is TGTGCCAGCAGCTGGACAGGGAACGGGGAGCTGTTTTTT. Its translation: CASSWTGNGELFF. The V gene is TRBV11-3, the J gene TRBJ2-2, with 8 nucleotides matching TRBD1. The J segment lost 7 bases and the V segment lost 4 bases, leaving 2 bases of the junction unmatched. CDR1 is SGHNT, CDR2 YENEEA, per germline. This CDR3 region has 13 residues.

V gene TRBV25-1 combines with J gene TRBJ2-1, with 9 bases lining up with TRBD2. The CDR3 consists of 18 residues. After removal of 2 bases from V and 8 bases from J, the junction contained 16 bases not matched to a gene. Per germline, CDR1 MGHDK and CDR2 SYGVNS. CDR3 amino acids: CASSERGGGGGKYDEQFF. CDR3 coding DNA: TGTGCCAGCAGTGAACGAGGCGGGGGGGGCGGCAAATATGATGAGCAGTTCTTC.

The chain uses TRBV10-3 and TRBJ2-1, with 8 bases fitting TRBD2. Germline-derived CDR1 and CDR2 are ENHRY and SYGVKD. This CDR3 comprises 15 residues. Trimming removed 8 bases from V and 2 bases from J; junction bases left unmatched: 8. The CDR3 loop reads CAIAREVLTYNEQFF. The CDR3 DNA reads TGTGCCATCGCGCGGGAGGTCCTGACCTACAATGAGCAGTTCTTC.

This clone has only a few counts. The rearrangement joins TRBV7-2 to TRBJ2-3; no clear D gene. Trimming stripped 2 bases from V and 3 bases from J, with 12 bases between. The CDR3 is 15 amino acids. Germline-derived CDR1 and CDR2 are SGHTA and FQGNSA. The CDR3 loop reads CASSLSRVGTDTQYF. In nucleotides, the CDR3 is TGTGCCAGCAGCTTATCCCGGGTTGGGACAGATACGCAGTATTTT. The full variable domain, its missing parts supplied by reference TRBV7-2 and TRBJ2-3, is GAGVSQSPSNKVTEKGKDVELRCDPISGHTALYWYRQSLGQGLEFLIYFQGNSAPDKSGLPSDRFSAERTGGSVSTLTIQRTQQEDSAVYLCASSLSRVGTDTQYFGPGTRLTVL.

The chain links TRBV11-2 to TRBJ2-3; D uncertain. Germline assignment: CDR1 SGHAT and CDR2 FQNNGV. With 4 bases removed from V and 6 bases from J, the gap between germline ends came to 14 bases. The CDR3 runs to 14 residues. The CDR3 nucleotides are TGTGCCAGCAGCTCGTCCTTCTCGAGCGATACGCAGTATTTT. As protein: CASSSSFSSDTQYF. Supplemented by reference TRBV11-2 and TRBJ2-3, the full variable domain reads EAGVAQSPRYKIIEKRQSVAFWCNPISGHATLYWYQQILGQGPKLLIQFQNNGVVDDSQLPKDRFSAERLKGVDSTLKIQPAKLEDSAVYLCASSSSFSSDTQYFGPGTRLTVL.

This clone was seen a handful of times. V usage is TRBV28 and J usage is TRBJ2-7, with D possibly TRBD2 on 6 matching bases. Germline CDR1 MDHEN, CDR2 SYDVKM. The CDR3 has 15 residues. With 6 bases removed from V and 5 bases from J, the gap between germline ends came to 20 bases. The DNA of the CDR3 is TGTGCCAGCAGGCGCGGGTTACCCGGGGAGGACGAGCAGTACTTC. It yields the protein CASRRGLPGEDEQYF. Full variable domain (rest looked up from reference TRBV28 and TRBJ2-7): DVKVTQSSRYLVKRTGEKVFLECVQDMDHENMFWYRQDPGLGLRLIYFSYDVKMKEKGDIPEGYSVSREKKERFSLILESASTNQTSMYLCASRRGLPGEDEQYFGPGTRLTVT.

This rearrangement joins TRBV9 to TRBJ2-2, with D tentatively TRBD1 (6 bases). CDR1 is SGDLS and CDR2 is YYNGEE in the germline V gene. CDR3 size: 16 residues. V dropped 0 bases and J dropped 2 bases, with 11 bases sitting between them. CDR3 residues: CASSVGGGLNTGELFF. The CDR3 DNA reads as TGTGCCAGCAGCGTAGGTGGGGGCCTTAACACCGGGGAGCTGTTTTTT.

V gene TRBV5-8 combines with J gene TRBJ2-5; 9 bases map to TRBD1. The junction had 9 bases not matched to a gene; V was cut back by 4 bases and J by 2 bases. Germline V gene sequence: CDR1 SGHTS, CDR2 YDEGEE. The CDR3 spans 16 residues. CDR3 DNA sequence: TGTGCCAGCAGCATGTGGGGACAGGGACCGCAAGAGACCCAGTACTTC. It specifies CASSMWGQGPQETQYF.

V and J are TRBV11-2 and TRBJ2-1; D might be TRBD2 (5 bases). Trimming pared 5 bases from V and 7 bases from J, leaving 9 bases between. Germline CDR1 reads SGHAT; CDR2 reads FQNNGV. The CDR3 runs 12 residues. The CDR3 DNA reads TGTGCCAGCAGCCCGGACTGGAATGAGCAGTTCTTC. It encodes CASSPDWNEQFF.

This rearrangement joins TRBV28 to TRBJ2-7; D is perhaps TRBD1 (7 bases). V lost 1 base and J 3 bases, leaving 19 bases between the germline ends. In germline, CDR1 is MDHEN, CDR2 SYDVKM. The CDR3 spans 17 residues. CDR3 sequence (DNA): TGTGCCAGCAGTTTATACTTGTGGGGGGACAGCCACTACGAGCAGTACTTC. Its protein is CASSLYLWGDSHYEQYF.

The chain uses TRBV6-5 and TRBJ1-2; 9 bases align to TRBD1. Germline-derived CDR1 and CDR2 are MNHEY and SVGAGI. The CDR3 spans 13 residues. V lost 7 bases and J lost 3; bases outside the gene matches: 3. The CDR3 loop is CASTGDRDYGYTF. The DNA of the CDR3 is TGTGCCAGCACCGGGGACAGGGACTATGGCTACACCTTC.

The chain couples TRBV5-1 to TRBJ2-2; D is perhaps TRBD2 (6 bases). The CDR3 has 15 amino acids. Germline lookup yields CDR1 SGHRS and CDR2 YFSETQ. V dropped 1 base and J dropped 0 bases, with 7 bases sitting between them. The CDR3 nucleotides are TGCGCCAGCAGCTTGTGGGGGGCGAACACCGGGGAGCTGTTTTTT. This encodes CASSLWGANTGELFF.

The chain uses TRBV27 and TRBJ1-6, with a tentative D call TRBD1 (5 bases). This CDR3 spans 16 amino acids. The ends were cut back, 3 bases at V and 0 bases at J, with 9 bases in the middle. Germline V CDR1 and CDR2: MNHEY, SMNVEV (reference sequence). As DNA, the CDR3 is TGTGCCAGCAGTTTTGGGGCGAGCTCCTATAATTCACCCCTCCACTTT. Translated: CASSFGASSYNSPLHF.

The CDR3 DNA is TGCGCCAGCAGCCCGCAGGGGGCGGGAGGGGAGACCCAGTACTTC. This encodes CASSPQGAGGETQYF. The chain carries TRBV5-1 and TRBJ2-5, with D tentatively TRBD2 (9 bases). The V end lost 4 bases, the J end lost 5 bases, and 18 bases lay between the germline ends. CDR1 and CDR2 (germline): SGHRS, YFSETQ. The CDR3 loop spans 15 amino acids.